A selection of T cell receptor beta chains follows, all from one sample in a study of T cells in Graves' hyperthyroidism and ophthalmopathy. In TCRdb, the multiplex PCR reads were re-called with MiXCR into one record per CDR3 protein. This sample has 300,000 to 350,000 distinct CDR3 sequences, with more than 11% found just once. Sequencing was carried out using blood. These receptors were obtained from a woman between 25 and 40 years old with Graves' hyperthyroidism. Both conserved end residues are part of each CDR3. A D gene is named only where the DNA matches it firmly. Clone size is given for some rows only: seen once, a few or many times, or a class if the clone is expanded.

v_call	d_call	clone_size	j_call	cdr3_nt	cdr3_aa
TRBV7-2	NA	few	TRBJ1-5	TGTGCCAGCAGCTTAGCGGCCAATAGCAATCAGCCCCAGCATTTT	CASSLAANSNQPQHF
TRBV20-1	NA	many	TRBJ2-1	TGCAGTGCTCCCAGGACAGTAAACAATGAGCAGTTCTTC	CSAPRTVNNEQFF
TRBV27	TRBD1	NA	TRBJ2-7	TGTGCCAGCAGTTTATCTGTGACAGGGAGAGAGCAGTACTTC	CASSLSVTGREQYF
TRBV20-1	TRBD1	NA	TRBJ1-4	TGCAGTGCTAGCGCTCCGGGACAGCCTAATGAAAAACTGTTTTTT	CSASAPGQPNEKLFF
TRBV10-3	TRBD2	NA	TRBJ2-1	TGTGCCATCAGGGGGGGACTAGCGGGAGATGAGCAGTTCTTC	CAIRGGLAGDEQFF
TRBV6-1	TRBD1	many	TRBJ2-7	TGTGCCAGCAGTCGGACAGGCCCCCCCTACGAGCAGTACTTC	CASSRTGPPYEQYF
TRBV28	TRBD1	NA	TRBJ2-2	TGTGCCAGCTGTCCTCACAGGGGGACCGGGGAGCTGTTTTTT	CASCPHRGTGELFF
TRBV6-1	TRBD2	few	TRBJ2-1	TGTGCCAGCAGACGAACCGGGACTAGCGGTCCCAATGAGCAGTTCTTC	CASRRTGTSGPNEQFF
TRBV6-2/TRBV6-3	NA	many	TRBJ2-2	TGTGCCAGCAGTGTCGGGCTTACCGGGGAGCTGTTTTTT	CASSVGLTGELFF
TRBV29-1	TRBD1	NA	TRBJ2-2	TGCAGCGTCCCCCTTAACTTTCAGGGGGCTACGGACACCGGGGAGCTGTTTTTT	CSVPLNFQGATDTGELFF
TRBV11-1	NA	NA	TRBJ1-1	TGTGCCAGCAGCCACTTAAGGGCAGCGGGGGACACTGAAGCTTTCTTT	CASSHLRAAGDTEAFF
TRBV5-5	NA	NA	TRBJ2-5	TGTGCCAGCAGCTCAACAGGGACTCAAGAGACCCAGTACTTC	CASSSTGTQETQYF
TRBV20-1	NA	many	TRBJ2-5	TGCAGTGCGGGGGGACTAAGGGGGCAGACCCAGTACTTC	CSAGGLRGQTQYF
TRBV3-1	NA	NA	TRBJ1-6	TGTGCCAGCAGCCAAGACCCGGGTTCACCCCTCCACTTT	CASSQDPGSPLHF
TRBV3-1	TRBD1	NA	TRBJ1-3	TGTGCCAGCAGAACAGCGCAGGGGGCTGGAAACACCATATATTTT	CASRTAQGAGNTIYF
TRBV11-2	TRBD2	many	TRBJ2-7	TGTGCCAGCAGCTCCATGACTAGCGGCTACGAGCAGTACTTC	CASSSMTSGYEQYF
TRBV6-1	NA	NA	TRBJ2-1	TGTGCCAGCAGTGACGGGGTCGTCGGTGAGCAGTTCTTC	CASSDGVVGEQFF
TRBV7-3	NA	many	TRBJ1-1	TGTGCCAGCAGCTTAATCCGGGGCACTGAAGCTTTCTTT	CASSLIRGTEAFF
TRBV6-1	TRBD2	many	TRBJ2-7	TGTGCCAGCGTGGAGGCAGCGGGGTATTCGAAGACCCTTTCCTACGAGCAGTACTTC	CASVEAAGYSKTLSYEQYF
TRBV12-3/TRBV12-4	TRBD2	many	TRBJ2-7	TGTGCCAGCAGTGACGGGACTAGCGGTTACGAGCAGTACTTC	CASSDGTSGYEQYF
TRBV7-9	TRBD2	many	TRBJ2-1	TGTGCCAGCAGCGCTTCTCTAGCGGGAGGTTTCAATGAGCAGTTCTTC	CASSASLAGGFNEQFF
TRBV9	NA	few	TRBJ2-5	TGTGCCAGCAGCGTGGACCCTCAAGAGACCCAGTACTTC	CASSVDPQETQYF
TRBV12-3/TRBV12-4	TRBD1	many	TRBJ1-5	TGTGCCAGCAGTCCGCCCGGGACAGGGGCCCAGCCCCAGCATTTT	CASSPPGTGAQPQHF
TRBV19	NA	NA	TRBJ1-5	TGTGCCAGTAGTATATGGGGGCCCAATCAGCCCCAGCATTTT	CASSIWGPNQPQHF
TRBV5-6	NA	NA	TRBJ2-5	TGTGCCAGCAGCTTGGTTAAGGCAGGGGTGGAGACCCAGTACTTC	CASSLVKAGVETQYF
TRBV4-3	TRBD1	NA	TRBJ1-5	TGCGCCAGCAGCCAAGATGATACAGGGGTGGATCAGCCCCAGCATTTT	CASSQDDTGVDQPQHF
TRBV18	TRBD1	NA	TRBJ2-1	TGTGCCAGCTCACCACGACGGGGACAGGGGAGTAATGAGCAGTTCTTC	CASSPRRGQGSNEQFF
TRBV3-1	TRBD1	many	TRBJ2-6	TGTGCCAGCAGCCAAGGGACAGGGGGAGGGGCCAACGTCCTGACTTTC	CASSQGTGGGANVLTF
TRBV11-2	NA	few	TRBJ2-1	TGTGCCAGCAGCATGGGACTGGCCTACAATGAGCAGTTCTTC	CASSMGLAYNEQFF
TRBV3-1	NA	many	TRBJ2-2	TGTGCCAGCAGCCCTCGCGGACGGTACTCGGGCACCGGGGAGCTGTTTTTT	CASSPRGRYSGTGELFF
TRBV6-4	NA	few	TRBJ2-2	TGTGCCAGCAGAGGGCTAGCAGGAGCCCCCGGGGAGCTGTTTTTT	CASRGLAGAPGELFF
TRBV29-1	NA	many	TRBJ2-5	TGCAGCGTTGATGGGGGGCCCGTATCGGAGACCCAGTACTTC	CSVDGGPVSETQYF
TRBV20-1	NA	many	TRBJ2-3	TGCAGTGCCACTGAGGCATCCAGGCGGAGCACAGATACGCAGTATTTT	CSATEASRRSTDTQYF
TRBV20-1	NA	NA	TRBJ1-6	TGCAGTGCTAGGTTCGGGACCTCCATAGGGTCCTATAATTCACCCCTCCACTTT	CSARFGTSIGSYNSPLHF
TRBV7-2	TRBD2	few	TRBJ2-1	TGTGCCAGCAGCCGTGCGGCGGGAGGTAACCCGCAGCAGTTCTTC	CASSRAAGGNPQQFF
TRBV3-1	NA	NA	TRBJ2-3	TGTGCCAGCAGCCACTCCTTTTACGATACGCAGTATTTT	CASSHSFYDTQYF
TRBV6-1	NA	many	TRBJ2-1	TGTGCCAGCAGTGAGACTAGTCTCAATGAGCAGTTCTTC	CASSETSLNEQFF